Shown below are 23 T cell receptor beta chains from a single sample sequenced in a study of PD-1 blockade in classical Hodgkin lymphoma. TCRdb's copy holds only in-frame clones and misses some; the assay was immunoSEQ multiplex PCR. The repertoire holds roughly 51,000 clones, with around 74% as singletons. As for time point: cycle 4 day 1 (C4D1), after 5 to 7 weeks of nivolumab. No patient escaped relapse after autologous stem cell transplantation, and brentuximab vedotin exposure varied. The sequencing here drew on peripheral blood mononuclear cells (PBMCs), taken before the fourth cycle of nivolumab. These receptors originate from a human donor with classical Hodgkin lymphoma.

The chain joins TRBV5-6 to TRBJ2-1, with 7 bases aligning to TRBD2. The CDR3 is 13 residues long. V dropped 4 bases and J dropped 15; count of bases not matched to a gene: 13. Germline-derived CDR1 and CDR2 are SGHDT and YYEEEE. The CDR3 nucleotides are TGTGCCAGCAGCCCTGGGGTGGGGACTATGAGGTTCTTC. Its protein product is CASSPGVGTMRFF.

On this clone: A read error is possible here, since a much larger clone lies one base away. This chain connects TRBV7-2 to TRBJ2-6; D gene unclear. V was cut by 1 base and J by 0 bases, with 4 bases left in between. This CDR3 is built from 15 residues. CDR1 is SGHTA, CDR2 FQGNSA, per germline. The CDR3 bases are TGTGCCAGCAGCTTAGATGTCTCTGGGGCCAACGTCCTGACTTTC. Translated, it gives CASSLDVSGANVLTF.

The V and J genes are TRBV25-1 and TRBJ2-2; tentatively, D is TRBD1 (5 bases). Germline V CDR1 and CDR2: MGHDK, SYGVNS. Deletions cut 2 bases from V and 4 bases from J, with 11 bases between. The CDR3 sequence is 15 residues long. Here the CDR3 DNA reads TGTGCCAGCAGTGAAAAGGGGTTTAGCACCGGGGAGCTGTTTTTT. Its translation: CASSEKGFSTGELFF.

Only a few counts were recorded for this clone. Germline is not matched at one junction end, which may reflect a read error. The chain employs TRBV6-5 and TRBJ2-3, with TRBD2 matching over 7 bases. This CDR3 is 14 amino acids long. The germline CDR1 and CDR2 sequences are MNHEY and SVGAGI. CDR3 residues: CASSENFGAGVEDF. The CDR3 coding sequence is TGTGCCAGCAGTGAAAACTTCGGGGCGGGAGTAGAGGATTTT.

The J gene is TRBJ2-1, the V gene TRBV2; 7 bases are shared with TRBD1. V lost 3 bases, J lost 6 bases, and 8 bases stayed unmatched. Germline V gene lookup returns CDR1 SNHLY and CDR2 FYNNEI. The CDR3 is made up of 15 amino acids. The CDR3 sequence: CASSDTGQFVNEQFF. For the CDR3, the DNA is TGTGCCAGCAGTGACACGGGACAGTTCGTCAATGAGCAGTTCTTC.

This clone has just a few counts. This sequence joins TRBV29-1 and TRBJ2-2; a possible D gene is TRBD2 (6 bases). V was clipped by 4 bases and J by 3 bases, with 12 bases between them. Germline loops: CDR1 SQVTM, CDR2 ANQGSEA. The CDR3 sequence is 14 residues long. The CDR3, as DNA: TGCAGCGTTGGGAGGGACGGCGACACCGGGGAGCTGTTTTTT. This encodes CSVGRDGDTGELFF.

For this clone: The junction shows a germline mismatch at one end, possibly a read error. This chain connects TRBV18 to TRBJ2-5, with D unresolved. Germline V gene lookup returns CDR1 KGHSH and CDR2 LQKENI. The CDR3 is made up of 10 amino acids. The CDR3 DNA sequence: TGTGCCAGTTCACAAGAGACCCAGTACTTC. As protein: CASSQETQYF.

The sample holds a few counts of this clone. CDR3 nucleotide sequence: TGTGCCAGCAGAACCGGACAGCTTACTTCTAACTATGGCTACACCTTC. It yields the protein CASRTGQLTSNYGYTF. This chain uses TRBV27 with TRBJ1-2; tentatively, D is TRBD1 (6 bases). Trimming left V 6 bases short and J 0 bases short, with 17 bases between. CDR1 is MNHEY, CDR2 SMNVEV, per germline (reference sequence). The CDR3 length is 16 residues.

The V gene is TRBV5-5, the J gene TRBJ1-5; D call uncertain. CDR1 is SGHKS and CDR2 is YYEKEE in the germline V gene (reference sequence). CDR3 length: 18 residues. Trimming removed 1 base from V and 0 bases from J, with 17 bases in between. CDR3 nucleotides: TGTGCCAGCAGCTTGCTGGAATACATAGAATATAGCAATCAGCCCCAGCATTTT. Amino acids: CASSLLEYIEYSNQPQHF.

This clone turned up a few times. The J gene is TRBJ1-1, the V gene TRBV4-1; no clear D gene. V was pared by 1 base and J by 2 bases, with 11 bases between. Looked up from germline, CDR1 is MGHRA and CDR2 is YSYEKL. The CDR3 length is 15 residues. The CDR3 reads CASSQGAGRNTEAFF. CDR3 bases: TGCGCCAGCAGCCAAGGTGCGGGGAGAAACACTGAAGCTTTCTTT.

The chain uses TRBV29-1 and TRBJ2-5; tentative D call: TRBD1 (6 bases). The CDR3 is 14 amino acids. Germline V gene data show CDR1 as SQVTM and CDR2 as ANQGSEA. Trimming took off 6 bases at V and 3 bases at J, with 17 bases between the two ends. CDR3 loop: CSVDDRRYEETQYF. Written as DNA, the CDR3 is TGCAGCGTGGATGACAGGCGATACGAAGAGACCCAGTACTTC. Filled out from reference TRBV29-1 and TRBJ2-5, the complete variable domain reads SAVISQKPSRDICQRGTSLTIQCQVDSQVTMMFWYRQQPGQSLTLIATANQGSEATYESGFVIDKFPISRPNLTFSTLTVSNMSPEDSSIYLCSVDDRRYEETQYFGPGTRLLVL.

The sample holds a few counts of this clone. V usage is TRBV14 and J usage is TRBJ2-2; D may be TRBD1 (7 bases). Deletions cut 1 base from V and 3 bases from J, with 12 bases between. CDR1 and CDR2 (germline): SGHDN, FVKESK. There are 16 residues in the CDR3. CDR3 sequence reads: CASSQVGGGDTGELFF. The CDR3 coding sequence is TGTGCCAGCAGCCAAGTTGGAGGGGGCGACACCGGGGAGCTGTTTTTT.

The chain couples TRBV4-3 to TRBJ2-7, with 7 bases aligning to TRBD1. This CDR3 region has 17 residues. Germline CDR1 reads LGHNA; CDR2 reads YSLEER. J gave up 0 bases and V 1 base, and 9 bases lay outside the gene matches. The CDR3 bases are TGCGCCAGCAGCCAAGGTATGGGCAGGGGGTCCTCCTACGAGCAGTACTTC. Its protein product is CASSQGMGRGSSYEQYF.

CDR3 in amino acids: CASSPAGERRETQYF. The DNA of the CDR3 is TGCGCCAGCAGCCCAGCAGGGGAAAGGCGGGAGACCCAGTACTTC. The rearrangement joins TRBV4-1 to TRBJ2-5, with D possibly matching TRBD1 (6 bases). The CDR3 runs 15 residues. The germline gives CDR1 MGHRA, CDR2 YSYEKL. With 4 bases removed from V and 5 bases from J, the gap between germline ends came to 17 bases.

This clone appeared once. The CDR3 here is CASRTWSSGSTGELFF. The CDR3 coding sequence is TGTGCCAGCAGGACGTGGAGTAGCGGGAGCACCGGGGAGCTGTTTTTT. The chain has TRBV2 and TRBJ2-2, with TRBD2 matching 9 bases. The CDR3 contains 16 residues. The trim removed 6 bases at V and 4 bases at J, leaving 9 bases unmatched. Germline-derived CDR1 and CDR2 are SNHLY and FYNNEI. Full variable domain (remainder filled in from reference TRBV2 and TRBJ2-2): EPEVTQTPSHQVTQMGQEVILRCVPISNHLYFYWYRQILGQKVEFLVSFYNNEISEKSEIFDDQFSVERPDGSNFTLKIRSTKLEDSAMYFCASRTWSSGSTGELFFGEGSRLTVL.

The rearrangement uses TRBV9 and TRBJ2-3, with D perhaps TRBD2 (6 bases). The germline V gene has CDR1 SGDLS and CDR2 YYNGEE. Trimming pared 2 bases from V and 0 bases from J, leaving 13 bases between. The CDR3 is 16 amino acids. This chain's CDR3 is CASSVLRRGSTDTQYF. CDR3 coding DNA: TGTGCCAGCAGCGTCCTCAGGAGGGGAAGCACAGATACGCAGTATTTT.

This clone was recorded a few times. V and J are TRBV11-1 and TRBJ2-1; D may correspond to TRBD1 or TRBD2 (6 bases each). Germline loops: CDR1 SGHAT, CDR2 FQDESV (reference sequence). Trimming took 2 bases from V and 2 from J, leaving 10 bases between them. The CDR3 contains 15 residues. The CDR3 protein is CASSLPGGPYNEQFF. The CDR3 coding sequence is TGTGCCAGCAGCTTACCCGGGGGCCCCTACAATGAGCAGTTCTTC. Together with reference TRBV11-1 and TRBJ2-1, the CDR3 gives the full variable domain: EAEVAQSPRYKITEKSQAVAFWCDPISGHATLYWYRQILGQGPELLVQFQDESVVDDSQLPKDRFSAERLKGVDSTLKIQPAELGDSAMYLCASSLPGGPYNEQFFGPGTRLTVL.

The chain couples TRBV18 to TRBJ1-1, with D possibly being TRBD1 (5 bases). V dropped 3 bases and J dropped 4 bases, with 15 bases sitting between them. The CDR3 sequence is 15 residues long. From germline, CDR1 is KGHSH and CDR2 LQKENI. CDR3 sequence: CASSPVTGAPTEAFF. CDR3 coding DNA: TGTGCCAGCTCACCCGTAACAGGCGCTCCCACTGAAGCTTTCTTT.

The rearrangement joins TRBV6-1 to TRBJ1-5; D is unresolved. Trimming took 6 bases from V and 0 from J, leaving 3 bases between them. The CDR3 loop spans 12 amino acids. Germline V gene sequence: CDR1 MNHNS, CDR2 SASEGT. CDR3: CASRNSNQPQHF. The CDR3 region has the DNA TGTGCCAGCAGAAATAGCAATCAGCCCCAGCATTTT.

The chain uses TRBV4-1 and TRBJ2-7; D might be TRBD2 (6 bases). V lost 0 bases to trimming and J lost 3 bases, with 27 bases between them. The CDR3 runs 20 residues. Germline loops: CDR1 MGHRA, CDR2 YSYEKL. DNA of the CDR3: TGCGCCAGCAGCCAAGATCCGACCGGACTAACAATGTCCGCCATCTACGAGCAGTACTTC. Amino acids: CASSQDPTGLTMSAIYEQYF.

This clone was observed a few times. J is TRBJ2-4 and V is TRBV2; 8 nucleotides line up with TRBD1. V shed 2 bases, J shed 8 bases, and the junction held 11 bases outside the gene matches. The length of the CDR3 is 16 residues. Germline V gives CDR1 SNHLY, CDR2 FYNNEI. DNA of the CDR3: TGTGCCAGCAGTGAATCCCGGACAGGGCCGAGAGACATTCAGTACTTC. Encoded protein: CASSESRTGPRDIQYF.

V is TRBV11-2 and J is TRBJ2-1; 8 nucleotides match TRBD2. Trimming removed 5 bases from V and 2 bases from J; junction bases left unmatched: 17. The CDR3 is 19 residues long. Germline V CDR1 and CDR2: SGHAT, FQNNGV. The CDR3: CASSPGGGYGLAPYNEQFF. Written as DNA, the CDR3 is TGTGCCAGCAGCCCTGGAGGCGGGTATGGACTAGCTCCCTACAATGAGCAGTTCTTC. The variable domain in full, with the rest retrieved from reference TRBV11-2 and TRBJ2-1, is EAGVAQSPRYKIIEKRQSVAFWCNPISGHATLYWYQQILGQGPKLLIQFQNNGVVDDSQLPKDRFSAERLKGVDSTLKIQPAKLEDSAVYLCASSPGGGYGLAPYNEQFFGPGTRLTVL.

This chain joins TRBV6-4 and TRBJ2-1; 7 nucleotides line up with TRBD1. Germline trimming cut 0 bases from V and 11 bases from J; bases unmatched to any gene: 4. This CDR3 has 13 amino acids. Germline V gene sequence: CDR1 MRHNA, CDR2 SNTAGT. The CDR3: CASSDSGTVKQFF. Written as DNA, the CDR3 is TGTGCCAGCAGTGACTCCGGGACAGTTAAGCAGTTCTTC.